These 30 T cell receptor beta chains were all obtained from the same sample, sequenced in a study of tumor-infiltrating lymphocytes in primary liver carcinoma. A constant-region primer primed TCR beta cDNA synthesis from roughly 520 ng of total RNA. Slightly modified ARM-PCR, run as three nested multiplex PCR rounds, produced the TCR beta libraries. Two initial PCR rounds of around 10 cycles each paired TRBV1-TRBV30 forward primers with a C-beta reverse primer. MiXCR was run by TCRdb on the multiplex PCR reads, yielding one entry per CDR3 protein. The sample has 310,000 or so distinct CDR3 sequences, about 50% seen once; the top ten hold over 15%. Germline DNA was also extracted, and blood RNA was taken from unsorted whole blood. The specimen was peripheral blood. Receptor source: a woman between 25 and 40 years old with primary liver carcinoma and hepatitis B virus infection.

Comment on this clonotype: One end of the junction does not line up with germline, which may come from a read error. This rearrangement joins TRBV4-3 to TRBJ1-6; 8 bases are shared with TRBD1. Germline CDR1 is LGHNA and CDR2 is YSLEER. This CDR3 is 18 amino acids long. CDR3 sequence: CASSQTGQGSSYNSLLHF. The CDR3 nucleotides read TGCGCCAGCAGCCAAACCGGACAGGGATCCTCCTATAATTCACTCCTCCACTTT.

A single count supports this clonotype. The V and J genes are TRBV29-1 and TRBJ2-7; possible D gene TRBD2, 5 bases. The CDR3 has 11 residues. The germline V gene has CDR1 SQVTM and CDR2 ANQGSEA. V lost 6 bases to trimming and J lost 10 bases, with 16 bases between them. CDR3 in DNA: TGCAGCGTCGGGATAGGGTATGATCAGTACTTC. Translating gives CSVGIGYDQYF.

As regards this clonotype: It may be a read error: a sequence one base away is much more abundant. The V gene is TRBV10-3, the J gene TRBJ2-5; D uncertain. This CDR3 has 12 amino acids. The germline CDR1 and CDR2 sequences are ENHRY and SYGVKD. The DNA for the CDR3 is TGTGCCATCAGTGAGTCGAAAGAGGCCCAGTACTTC. This translates into CAISESKEAQYF.

This clonotype was seen ten or more times. Here the CDR3 reads CSARGPGTSTDTQYF. CDR3 DNA sequence: TGCAGCGCCCGGGGTCCAGGGACGAGCACAGATACGCAGTATTTT. The chain carries TRBV29-1 and TRBJ2-3, with D perhaps given as TRBD1 or TRBD2 (5 bases each). With 7 bases removed from V and 0 bases from J, the gap between germline ends came to 17 bases. The CDR3 is 15 amino acids. Germline values: CDR1 SQVTM, CDR2 ANQGSEA.

This sequence joins TRBV28 and TRBJ1-5; 7 bases are a match to TRBD1. CDR1 is MDHEN and CDR2 is SYDVKM in the germline V gene. This CDR3 has 15 amino acids. The V segment lost 8 bases and the J segment 3 bases; nucleotides outside the gene matches: 10. The DNA of the CDR3 is TGTGCCAGCTGGAAATCTGGACAGGACAATCAGCCCCAGCATTTT. Protein: CASWKSGQDNQPQHF.

This chain joins TRBV6-2 or TRBV6-3 and TRBJ2-5, with D possibly TRBD1 on 6 matching bases. Trimming removed 5 bases from V and 2 bases from J, with 12 bases in between. Germline CDR1 MNHEY, CDR2 SVGEGT. The CDR3 contains 14 residues. The CDR3 DNA follows: TGTGCCAGCAGTAGCACCCAGGGGCAAGAGACCCAGTACTTC. Translating gives CASSSTQGQETQYF.

The chain recombines TRBV10-3 with TRBJ1-1; D gene unclear. CDR1 ENHRY and CDR2 SYGVKD come from the germline V gene. This CDR3 is built from 13 residues. V lost 7 bases and J lost 1, with 10 bases in between. CDR3 sequence (DNA): TGTGCCATCATGCCTCGTCCGAACACTGAAGCTTTCTTT. Its protein product is CAIMPRPNTEAFF.

Notes on this clonotype: Germline is not matched at one junction end, which may reflect a read error. V and J are TRBV7-9 and TRBJ2-7; D possibly corresponds to TRBD2 (6 bases). The germline CDR1 and CDR2 sequences are SEHNR and FQNEAQ (reference sequence). The CDR3 runs 15 residues. CDR3 sequence: CASRLAAIQWSGQYF. The CDR3 DNA reads as TGTGCCAGCAGGTTAGCGGCCATACAGTGGAGCGGGCAGTACTTC.

The J gene is TRBJ2-7, the V gene TRBV6-2 or TRBV6-3; D uncertain. Germline CDR1 is MNHEY and CDR2 is SVGEGT. Trimming removed 5 bases at V and 1 base at J, with 3 bases between. The CDR3 runs 11 residues. Here the CDR3 reads CASSESYEQYF. CDR3 DNA sequence: TGTGCCAGCAGTGAATCCTACGAGCAGTACTTC.

The chain has TRBV28 and TRBJ2-7, with 11 positions matching TRBD2. Per the germline V gene, CDR1 is MDHEN and CDR2 is SYDVKM. With 6 bases clipped from V and 3 bases from J, the junction kept 7 bases outside the gene matches. This CDR3 region has 15 residues. This chain's CDR3 is CASRSRLAGYYEQYF. The CDR3 DNA reads as TGTGCCAGCAGGAGCAGACTAGCGGGATACTACGAGCAGTACTTC.

On this clonotype: The junction and the germline gene differ at one end; a read error may be behind it. The rearrangement joins TRBV11-2 to TRBJ1-1; D not certain. CDR1 is SGHAT and CDR2 is FQNNGV in the germline V gene. The CDR3 has 14 amino acids. Here the CDR3 reads CASSSSRGDTGAFF. The CDR3 DNA is TGTGCCAGCAGTTCCTCCCGAGGTGATACTGGAGCTTTCTTT. The variable domain in full, with the rest retrieved from reference TRBV11-2 and TRBJ1-1, is EAGVAQSPRYKIIEKRQSVAFWCNPISGHATLYWYQQILGQGPKLLIQFQNNGVVDDSQLPKDRFSAERLKGVDSTLKIQPAKLEDSAVYLCASSSSRGDTGAFFGQGTRLTVV.

Note on this clonotype: This sequence may be a read error, since a much larger clone differs from it by one base. The genes are TRBV4-2 and TRBJ2-2; D is uncertain. The CDR3 has 17 residues. The V and J ends lost 0 bases and 7 bases respectively, with 18 bases between them. Germline CDR1 reads LGHNA; CDR2 reads YNFKEQ. CDR3 residues: CASSQEITALGIGELFF. The CDR3 coding sequence is TGTGCCAGCAGCCAAGAGATTACGGCCTTAGGCATCGGGGAGCTGTTTTTT.

J is TRBJ2-6 and V is TRBV6-5, with unresolved D. The CDR3 extends over 13 amino acids. The germline V gene has CDR1 MNHEY and CDR2 SVGAGI. The germline V and J ends were trimmed by 6 bases and 0 bases, with 3 bases remaining between them. The CDR3 nucleotides read TGTGCCAGCAGGAGCTCTGGGGCCAACGTCCTGACTTTC. This encodes CASRSSGANVLTF.

The rearrangement uses TRBV4-1 and TRBJ2-6; 11 bases are a match to TRBD1. CDR1 MGHRA and CDR2 YSYEKL come from the germline V gene. V lost 4 bases, J lost 2 bases, and 4 bases stayed unmatched. The CDR3 is made up of 17 amino acids. The CDR3 coding sequence is TGCGCCAGCAGCCTCCGGGACAGGGGGGCTGGGGCCAACGTCCTGACTTTC. Residues: CASSLRDRGAGANVLTF.

This clonotype was seen only a few times. The rearrangement links TRBV7-9 to TRBJ2-2; D remains unclear. Trimming removed 3 bases from V and 3 bases from J, with 11 bases in between. CDR1 and CDR2 from the germline V gene are SEHNR and FQNEAQ (reference sequence). The CDR3 length is 15 residues. The CDR3 coding sequence is TGTGCCAGCAGCTTGGGAACTGGGTACACCGGGGAGCTGTTTTTT. This translates into CASSLGTGYTGELFF.

This CDR3 is CSVVIAGYEQYF. DNA for the CDR3: TGCAGCGTTGTTATAGCAGGATACGAGCAGTACTTC. The rearrangement links TRBV29-1 to TRBJ2-7; D ambiguous. Germline V gene sequence: CDR1 SQVTM, CDR2 ANQGSEA. This CDR3 has 12 residues. Trimming removed 4 bases at V and 4 bases at J, with 11 bases between.

With respect to this clonotype: The junction departs from the called germline gene at one end, perhaps through a read error. As DNA, the CDR3 is TGTACCAGCAGCGGTCCGCAGGAGACCCAGTACTTC. Encoded protein: CTSSGPQETQYF. The chain recombines TRBV12-3 or TRBV12-4 with TRBJ2-5, with a possible D match to TRBD2 (5 bases). The CDR3 has 12 amino acids.

The V and J genes are TRBV7-8 and TRBJ2-1; 11 nucleotides align to TRBD2. The V segment lost 1 base and the J segment 1 base; nucleotides outside the gene matches: 9. Germline V gene sequence: CDR1 SGHVS, CDR2 FQNEAQ. The CDR3 runs 19 residues. CDR3 protein: CASSLEGSGRAKSYNEQFF. CDR3 DNA: TGTGCCAGCAGCTTAGAAGGTAGCGGGAGGGCCAAGTCCTACAATGAGCAGTTCTTC.

Only a few counts were recorded for this clonotype. The rearrangement uses TRBV7-8 and TRBJ1-6; D is undetermined. Trimming cost V 1 base and J 5 bases, with 6 bases left between them. The germline CDR1 and CDR2 sequences are SGHVS and FQNEAQ. The CDR3 length is 14 residues. Written as DNA, the CDR3 is TGTGCCAGCAGCTTAGTACAAGATAATTCACCCCTCCACTTT. This sequence encodes CASSLVQDNSPLHF.

The genes are TRBV4-3 and TRBJ2-7; D not resolved. The germline V gene has CDR1 LGHNA and CDR2 YSLEER. Trimming left V 4 bases short and J 1 base short, with 11 bases between. CDR3 size: 14 residues. This chain's CDR3 is CASSPWHGSYEQYF. The CDR3 bases are TGCGCCAGCAGCCCGTGGCATGGGTCCTACGAGCAGTACTTC.

This clonotype appeared a few times. This chain joins TRBV12-3 or TRBV12-4 and TRBJ2-3; D unclear. The CDR3 length is 13 residues. The ends were cut back, 5 bases at V and 11 bases at J, with 17 bases in the middle. For the CDR3, the DNA is TGTGCCAGCAGTATCTCCGGCCCGATTGGGCAGTATTTT. This sequence encodes CASSISGPIGQYF.

This clonotype was detected many times. CDR3 sequence (DNA): TGCAGCGTCTCTGACGGCTCTGGGGCCAACGTCCTGACTTTC. This translates into CSVSDGSGANVLTF. The gene calls are TRBV29-1 and TRBJ2-6, with unresolved D. The CDR3 totals 14 residues. The germline V gene has CDR1 SQVTM and CDR2 ANQGSEA. V lost 6 bases, J lost 0 bases, and 9 bases lay in between.

In the case of this clonotype: A much larger clone is a single base away; this may be a read error. The gene calls are TRBV6-5 and TRBJ1-2, with D perhaps matching TRBD1 (6 bases). CDR1 is MNHEY, CDR2 SVGAGI, per germline. V was clipped by 6 bases and J by 6 bases, with 23 bases between them. This CDR3 is 16 amino acids long. For the CDR3, the DNA is TGTGCCAGCAGCCGTACGGGAGAAAGGGGGAAGAATGGCTACACCTTC. Protein: CASSRTGERGKNGYTF.

Regarding this clonotype: One junction end does not reproduce the germline sequence, and a read error may be involved. J is TRBJ2-7 and V is TRBV11-3; D uncertain. The end of the DNA fits TRBJ2-1 better, so the J call may be wrong. The CDR3 length is 11 residues. Germline CDR1 and CDR2: SGHNT and YENEEA. DNA of the CDR3: TGTGCCCGCAGCAACCTCTACGAGCAGTTCTTC. This encodes CARSNLYEQFF.

Points on this clonotype: One junction end does not reproduce the germline sequence, and a read error may be involved. The chain recombines TRBV12-3 or TRBV12-4 with TRBJ2-7; TRBD1 might be the D (6 bases). There are 14 residues in the CDR3. CDR3 amino acids: CASSLGGQSYGQYF. The DNA for the CDR3 is TGTGCCAGCAGTCTAGGTGGACAGTCCTACGGGCAGTACTTC.

A few counts support this clonotype. The chain joins TRBV12-3 or TRBV12-4 to TRBJ2-4, with D perhaps being TRBD1 or TRBD2 (6 bases each). CDR3 size: 16 residues. Trimming pared 3 bases from V and 9 bases from J, leaving 21 bases between. CDR3 sequence reads: CASSLSGAVYSGIQYF. CDR3 nucleotides: TGTGCCAGCAGTTTGTCGGGGGCGGTTTATTCCGGCATTCAGTACTTC.

Details on this clonotype: The conserved final phenylalanine or tryptophan is absent from the CDR3, which likely points to a read error. The chain has TRBV28 and TRBJ2-1; D is perhaps TRBD1 or TRBD2 (7 bases each). There are 17 residues in the CDR3. Germline V gives CDR1 MDHEN, CDR2 SYDVKM. V gave up 4 bases and J gave up 6 bases, with 22 bases separating them. Here the CDR3 reads CASSSPLGGGSGNEQFS. CDR3 sequence (DNA): TGTGCCAGCAGTTCTCCCCTAGGGGGCGGGAGTGGCAATGAGCAGTTCTCC.

The rearrangement links TRBV12-3 or TRBV12-4 to TRBJ2-3; tentatively, D is TRBD2 (5 bases). V shed 2 bases and J shed 2 bases, with 8 bases lying between them. The CDR3 contains 14 residues. Here the CDR3 DNA reads TGTGCCAGCAGTTTATTGGGAGCCACAGATACGCAGTATTTT. Its protein is CASSLLGATDTQYF.

As concerns this clonotype: A read error may account for a junction end that differs from germline. The V and J genes are TRBV11-3 and TRBJ2-3; D might be TRBD1 or TRBD2, each matching 7 bases. CDR1 SGHNT and CDR2 YENEEA come from the germline V gene. The CDR3 sequence is 14 residues long. CDR3 protein: CASSPGGGHDRQYF. Here the CDR3 DNA reads TGTGCCAGCAGCCCAGGGGGGGGGCATGATAGGCAGTATTTT.

On this clonotype: Given a much more abundant clone one base away, this may be a read error. The chain links TRBV4-1 to TRBJ1-2; D is unresolved. Between the trimmed V and J ends, which lost 4 bases and 3 bases, there was a span of 21 bases. Per germline, CDR1 MGHRA and CDR2 YSYEKL. The CDR3 length is 17 residues. CDR3 region: CASSRVIGFPTDYGYTF. The CDR3, as DNA: TGCGCCAGCAGCCGAGTCATCGGCTTTCCCACGGACTATGGCTACACCTTC.